These T cell receptor beta chains were read from a single sample in a study of shared clonotypes between healthy human individuals. Produced via immunoSEQ multiplex PCR; TCRdb's table is partial and in-frame only. The repertoire has around 2.1 million clones, roughly 91% of them found once; the top ten carry about 1.8%. Sequences were obtained from naive CD8+ T cells from PBMCs. The receptors stem from a man younger than 35 in good health. Some clones in this sample may be carry-over from other donors' samples. Each CDR3 is given with its conserved first and last residue. A D gene is named only where the DNA matches it firmly. Size is omitted from some rows. Given values are once, few, many or a class for expanded clones.

size: .; length: 19; V: TRBV7-8; J: TRBJ2-1; D: TRBD2; DNA: TGTGCCAGCAGCCTCGGACTAGCGGGAGAGGGGGAGGCCTACAATGAGCAGTTCTTC; CDR3: CASSLGLAGEGEAYNEQFF
size: .; length: 14; V: TRBV5-1; J: TRBJ2-4; D: .; DNA: TGCGCCAGCAGCTTAGAACTAAACAAAAACATTCAGTACTTC; CDR3: CASSLELNKNIQYF
size: .; length: 15; V: TRBV27; J: TRBJ2-7; D: .; DNA: TGTGCCAGCAGCCACGGGGGCAGTGGGACCTACGAGCAGTACTTC; CDR3: CASSHGGSGTYEQYF
size: .; length: 16; V: TRBV11-2; J: TRBJ1-1; D: .; DNA: TGTGCCAGCAGCTTTGGGGGCAAAGGCGTGAACACTGAAGCTTTCTTT; CDR3: CASSFGGKGVNTEAFF
size: .; length: 14; V: TRBV5-1; J: TRBJ1-5; D: .; DNA: TGCGCCAGCAGCTTGGGATCGGGGAGTCAGCCCCAGCATTTT; CDR3: CASSLGSGSQPQHF
size: .; length: 12; V: TRBV25-1; J: TRBJ2-7; D: .; DNA: TGTGCCAGCAGACAAGAGGCGGGTCGGCAGTACTTC; CDR3: CASRQEAGRQYF
size: .; length: 14; V: TRBV7-9; J: TRBJ2-1; D: TRBD2; DNA: TGTGCCACCTCTATTCTAGCGGGAGGCGCTGAGCAGTTCTTC; CDR3: CATSILAGGAEQFF
size: .; length: 18; V: TRBV5-1; J: TRBJ2-3; D: TRBD1; DNA: TGCGCCAGCAGCTTGCAAAACCCGGACAGGGGGATCGCAGATACGCAGTATTTT; CDR3: CASSLQNPDRGIADTQYF
size: .; length: 14; V: TRBV13; J: TRBJ2-7; D: .; DNA: TGTGCCACGGGCAAAAATAAGCTCTCCTACGAGCAGTACTTC; CDR3: CATGKNKLSYEQYF
size: .; length: 15; V: TRBV21-1; J: TRBJ2-2; D: .; DNA: TGTGCCAGCAGCAAAGGTGCGGGTGACACCGGGGAGCTGTTTTTT; CDR3: CASSKGAGDTGELFF
size: .; length: 14; V: TRBV7-8; J: TRBJ2-7; D: TRBD2; DNA: TGTGCCAGCAGCCAAAGGACTAGCTCCTACGAGCAGTACTTC; CDR3: CASSQRTSSYEQYF
size: .; length: 13; V: TRBV11-1; J: TRBJ2-1; D: .; DNA: TGTGCCAGCAGCCTGGGCGGGCCCAATGAGCAGTTCTTC; CDR3: CASSLGGPNEQFF
size: .; length: 15; V: TRBV27; J: TRBJ2-3; D: TRBD2; DNA: TGTGCCAGCAGTTTACTAGCGGGAGTTACAGATACGCAGTATTTT; CDR3: CASSLLAGVTDTQYF
size: once; length: 13; V: TRBV27; J: TRBJ2-2; D: .; DNA: TGTGCCAGCACCGCCCGGGGAGCCGGGGAGCTGTTTTTT; CDR3: CASTARGAGELFF
size: .; length: 15; V: TRBV7-9; J: TRBJ1-1; D: .; DNA: TGTGCCAGCAGCTTACGTGTCAGGGAGGACACTGAAGCTTTCTTT; CDR3: CASSLRVREDTEAFF
size: .; length: 14; V: TRBV7-9; J: TRBJ1-2; D: TRBD1; DNA: TGTGCCAGCAGCTTAACGGGACAGTTCTATGGCTACACCTTC; CDR3: CASSLTGQFYGYTF
size: .; length: 14; V: TRBV9; J: TRBJ2-7; D: TRBD1; DNA: TGTGCCAGCAGACACATCACAGGGGTCTACGAGCAGTACTTC; CDR3: CASRHITGVYEQYF
size: .; length: 13; V: TRBV5-1; J: TRBJ2-7; D: TRBD1; DNA: TGCGCCAGCAGCAGGACAGGGGCCTACGAGCAGTACTTC; CDR3: CASSRTGAYEQYF
size: .; length: 18; V: TRBV9; J: TRBJ2-2; D: TRBD2; DNA: TGTGCCAGCAGCGTGATACCTCTAGCGGGAGCTCGTGGCGGGGAGCTGTTTTTT; CDR3: CASSVIPLAGARGGELFF
size: .; length: 16; V: TRBV28; J: TRBJ1-4; D: .; DNA: TGTGCCAGCAGTAACCCAAGACAGGCACTTAATGAAAAACTGTTTTTT; CDR3: CASSNPRQALNEKLFF
size: .; length: 14; V: TRBV9; J: TRBJ2-7; D: .; DNA: TGTGCCAGCAGCGTAGCTGACAGCTCCTACGAGCAGTACTTC; CDR3: CASSVADSSYEQYF
size: once; length: 13; V: TRBV5-4; J: TRBJ2-7; D: .; DNA: TGTGCCAGCAGCTTGGGAATAGCCTACGAGCAGTACTTC; CDR3: CASSLGIAYEQYF
size: .; length: 14; V: TRBV9; J: TRBJ1-1; D: .; DNA: TGTGCCAGCAGCGTAGGGGCCCTGAACACTGAAGCTTTCTTT; CDR3: CASSVGALNTEAFF
size: .; length: 15; V: TRBV18; J: TRBJ2-7; D: .; DNA: TGTGCCAGCTCACCACCGGCGAGGAAGGGTGGCGAGCAGTACTTC; CDR3: CASSPPARKGGEQYF
size: .; length: 14; V: TRBV28; J: TRBJ2-7; D: .; DNA: TGTGCCAGCAGTTTAATCGGGGCTACGGGCGAGCAGTACTTC; CDR3: CASSLIGATGEQYF
size: .; length: 17; V: TRBV4-2; J: TRBJ2-3; D: TRBD2; DNA: TGTGCCAGCAGCCAAGTGAAGCGGGAGGGCCTAGTAGATACGCAGTATTTT; CDR3: CASSQVKREGLVDTQYF
size: .; length: 15; V: TRBV25-1; J: TRBJ1-2; D: TRBD1; DNA: TGTGCCAGCAGTGAATGGGGGGACAGAGACGGTGGCTACACCTTC; CDR3: CASSEWGDRDGGYTF
size: .; length: 15; V: TRBV5-5; J: TRBJ1-5; D: TRBD1; DNA: TGTGCCAGCAGCTTTAGGGGACAGGGAATCCAGCCCCAGCATTTT; CDR3: CASSFRGQGIQPQHF
size: few; length: 15; V: TRBV5-8; J: TRBJ1-5; D: .; DNA: TGTGCCAGCAGCTCCTTCTATGAGGGGAATCAGCCCCAGCATTTT; CDR3: CASSSFYEGNQPQHF
size: .; length: 15; V: TRBV14; J: TRBJ2-2; D: TRBD1; DNA: TGTGCCAGCAGCCGGACAGGGGAGGGCACCGGGGAGCTGTTTTTT; CDR3: CASSRTGEGTGELFF
size: .; length: 17; V: TRBV7-6; J: TRBJ1-4; D: .; DNA: TGTGCCAGCAGCTTAGCAATCCGGGGAGTAAAAAATGAAAAACTGTTTTTT; CDR3: CASSLAIRGVKNEKLFF
size: .; length: 14; V: TRBV9; J: TRBJ2-7; D: TRBD2; DNA: TGTGCCAGCAGCGTTGTGGGAGGGCTCGACGAGCAGTACTTC; CDR3: CASSVVGGLDEQYF
size: .; length: 15; V: TRBV4-3; J: TRBJ2-6; D: .; DNA: TGCGCCAGCAGCCAGGGAACCTCTGGGGCCAACGTCCTGACTTTC; CDR3: CASSQGTSGANVLTF
size: .; length: 11; V: TRBV5-1; J: TRBJ2-1; D: .; DNA: TGCGCCAGCAGGATGATGAATGAGCAGTTCTTC; CDR3: CASRMMNEQFF
size: .; length: 16; V: TRBV27; J: TRBJ2-1; D: .; DNA: TGTGCCAGCAGTTCCCCCAGGGGGGGGACCCACAATGAGCAGTTCTTC; CDR3: CASSSPRGGTHNEQFF
size: .; length: 11; V: TRBV7-8; J: TRBJ2-7; D: .; DNA: TGTGCCAGCAGCCCGCTATCCGAGCAGTACTTC; CDR3: CASSPLSEQYF
size: .; length: 13; V: TRBV12-5; J: TRBJ2-1; D: .; DNA: TGTGCTAGTGGTTTGAGGGATTACAATGAGCAGTTCTTC; CDR3: CASGLRDYNEQFF
size: .; length: 14; V: TRBV5-1; J: TRBJ2-7; D: TRBD1; DNA: TGCGCCAGCAGCTTCCGGGACAGGGGGTACGAGCAGTACTTC; CDR3: CASSFRDRGYEQYF
size: .; length: 13; V: TRBV19; J: TRBJ2-1; D: .; DNA: TGTGCCAGTAGTAGCGTTAGCTACAATGAGCAGTTCTTC; CDR3: CASSSVSYNEQFF
size: .; length: 10; V: TRBV29-1; J: TRBJ2-1; D: .; DNA: TGCAGCGCTCGCACTTCTCACCAGTTCTTC; CDR3: CSARTSHQFF
size: .; length: 15; V: TRBV5-4; J: TRBJ2-1; D: TRBD2; DNA: TGTGCCAGCAGACAGCGGGGGAGCTCCTACAATGAGCAGTTCTTC; CDR3: CASRQRGSSYNEQFF
size: .; length: 15; V: TRBV4-1; J: TRBJ2-5; D: TRBD2; DNA: TGCGCCAGCAGCGAGGGACTAGCGGGATGGGAGACCCAGTACTTC; CDR3: CASSEGLAGWETQYF
size: .; length: 13; V: TRBV19; J: TRBJ2-2; D: .; DNA: TGTGCCAGTAGTTGGAGGGGCACCGGGGAGCTGTTTTTT; CDR3: CASSWRGTGELFF
size: .; length: 15; V: TRBV7-6; J: TRBJ1-2; D: .; DNA: TGTGCCAGCAGCCCCTCGGGGCCGGGGAACTATGGCTACACCTTC; CDR3: CASSPSGPGNYGYTF
size: few; length: 14; V: TRBV7-9; J: TRBJ2-7; D: .; DNA: TGTGCCAGCAGCTTAGAAGCAGGCTCCTACGAGCAGTACTTC; CDR3: CASSLEAGSYEQYF
size: .; length: 16; V: TRBV11-2; J: TRBJ2-7; D: .; DNA: TGTGCCAGCAGCGCTCGATCGGGGTATCGATCCTACGAGCAGTACTTC; CDR3: CASSARSGYRSYEQYF
size: .; length: 14; V: TRBV4-1; J: TRBJ2-7; D: TRBD2; DNA: TGCGCCAGCAGCCAAGAGGGCCGGGGGGATGAGCAGTACTTC; CDR3: CASSQEGRGDEQYF
size: .; length: 14; V: TRBV6-1; J: TRBJ2-5; D: .; DNA: TGTGCCAGCAGTGAGGTCGAGCGGACCGGGACCCAGTACTTC; CDR3: CASSEVERTGTQYF
size: .; length: 14; V: TRBV29-1; J: TRBJ2-7; D: TRBD2; DNA: TGCAGCGCCACCCGGACTAGCGGGAGAGACGAGCAGTACTTC; CDR3: CSATRTSGRDEQYF
size: .; length: 19; V: TRBV27; J: TRBJ2-2; D: TRBD1; DNA: TGTGCCAGCAGTTTATCGAATATGGTGGACAGGGCCAACACCGGGGAGCTGTTTTTT; CDR3: CASSLSNMVDRANTGELFF
size: .; length: 15; V: TRBV27; J: TRBJ2-7; D: TRBD1; DNA: TGTGCCAGCAGTGCGATCCGGGACAGGGTCCACGAGCAGTACTTC; CDR3: CASSAIRDRVHEQYF
size: .; length: 17; V: TRBV28; J: TRBJ2-1; D: TRBD2; DNA: TGTGCCAGCAGCTCACATGTTTTAGCGGGAGTGGTTGATGAGCAGTTCTTC; CDR3: CASSSHVLAGVVDEQFF
size: .; length: 15; V: TRBV7-2; J: TRBJ2-1; D: TRBD2; DNA: TGTGCCAGCAGTCCGCTAAGCGGGAAACTCAATGAGCAGTTCTTC; CDR3: CASSPLSGKLNEQFF
size: .; length: 14; V: TRBV5-1; J: TRBJ1-1; D: TRBD1; DNA: TGCGCCAGCAGCTTATCAGGGGGCCCCTGGGGAGCTTTCTTT; CDR3: CASSLSGGPWGAFF
size: .; length: 14; V: TRBV7-9; J: TRBJ2-7; D: .; DNA: TGTGCCAGCAGCTTAGGACAACCCACCTACGAGCAGTACTTC; CDR3: CASSLGQPTYEQYF
size: .; length: 14; V: TRBV6-1; J: TRBJ1-4; D: .; DNA: TGTGCCAGCAGTGAAGCGGGGCGAAATGAAAAACTGTTTTTT; CDR3: CASSEAGRNEKLFF
size: .; length: 13; V: TRBV29-1; J: TRBJ2-7; D: .; DNA: TGCAGCGTTGTTATGTCGGACAGCTACGAGCAGTACTTC; CDR3: CSVVMSDSYEQYF